This TCR beta chain was sequenced during a study of CD8 T cells in Susac syndrome. Study details: Within the sequenced group of Susac syndrome patients, roughly six showed active disease and fewer than 10 were in remission.

Random hexamers were used to reverse transcribe roughly 0.5 to 1 ug of RNA. The authors amplified TCR beta CDR3 across 54 Vbeta and 13 Jbeta using immunoSEQ multiplex PCR. TCRdb itself ran the immunoSEQ multiplex PCR reads through MiXCR, one entry per CDR3 protein. Here the sample spans around 80,000 distinct CDR3 sequences, around 93% being singletons. The length of the CDR3 is 14 residues. CDR1 and CDR2 from the germline V gene are SGHNT and YYREEE (reference sequence). The V end was cut by 3 bases, the J end by 0 bases, with 10 bases between. Study-wide results and caveats: The study conceded that relatively few individuals underwent its TCR sequencing and HLA analysis.

TEMRA cells were enriched by FACS, while CD8+ and CD4+ T cells were obtained through a negative isolation that was performed magnetically. This clonotype was seen just once. As yet, its antigen is unknown. This chain uses TRBV5-4 with TRBJ2-7, with D maybe TRBD1 (6 bases). This receptor was obtained from a human donor with Susac syndrome. The sequenced sample consisted of CD8+ T cells from PBMCs. The CDR3 spells CASSYYRDSYEQYF. The CDR3 DNA is TGTGCCAGCAGCTATTACAGGGACTCCTACGAGCAGTACTTC.